Shown below are 20 T cell receptor beta chains from a single sample sequenced in a study of identical twins. TCRdb processed the 5' RACE reads anew with MiXCR; each CDR3 protein has one entry. The table shows fewer than 650,000 distinct CDR3 sequences, with about 7.6% occurring only once. The same data also contributed to another study, on yellow fever vaccine responses in identical twins.

The sample taken for sequencing was PBMCs. These receptors were collected from a woman younger than 35 in good health.

This clonotype was seen many times. The CDR3 DNA sequence: TGTGCCAGCAGTTACCTGGACCTCCCCTACAATGAGCAGTTCTTC. It encodes CASSYLDLPYNEQFF. The V gene is TRBV6-5, the J gene TRBJ2-1; D gene unclear. CDR3 length: 15 amino acids. CDR1 is MNHEY and CDR2 is SVGAGI in the germline V gene. The ends were cut back, 2 bases at V and 2 bases at J, with 10 bases in the middle.

This clonotype was observed a few times. This rearrangement joins TRBV6-5 to TRBJ2-2; D is ambiguous. Germline loops: CDR1 MNHEY, CDR2 SVGAGI. The CDR3 loop spans 15 amino acids. The V end lost 0 bases, the J end lost 8 bases, and 13 bases lay between the germline ends. The CDR3 protein is CASSYSSKSLGELFF. The CDR3 DNA follows: TGTGCCAGCAGTTACTCCTCGAAATCTCTAGGGGAGCTGTTTTTT.

J is TRBJ2-5 and V is TRBV11-2; 8 bases align to TRBD2. Germline V gene lookup returns CDR1 SGHAT and CDR2 FQNNGV. The V segment lost 3 bases and the J segment 5 bases; nucleotides outside the gene matches: 8. This CDR3 is 15 amino acids long. CDR3 in amino acids: CASSLSRASGETQYF. The CDR3 nucleotides read TGTGCCAGCAGCTTGTCCCGGGCTAGCGGGGAGACCCAGTACTTC.

In its sample, this clonotype was seen many times. The J gene is TRBJ2-7, the V gene TRBV7-7; 7 bases are a match to TRBD1. The junction had 12 bases not matched to a gene; V was cut back by 1 base and J by 3 bases. CDR1 and CDR2 from the germline V gene are SSHAT and FNYEAQ (reference sequence). The CDR3 sequence is 17 residues long. The CDR3 reads CASSLVPSTGMDYEQYF. The CDR3 nucleotides read TGTGCCAGCAGCTTAGTACCCTCGACAGGGATGGACTACGAGCAGTACTTC. Combining the CDR3 with reference TRBV7-7 and TRBJ2-7 gives the whole variable domain GAGVSQSPRYKVTKRGQDVTLRCDPISSHATLYWYQQALGQGPEFLTYFNYEAQPDKSGLPSDRFSAERPEGSISTLTIQRTEQRDSAMYRCASSLVPSTGMDYEQYFGPGTRLTVT.

CDR3 loop: CASSGGGASSYNEQFF. The CDR3 DNA is TGTGCCAGCAGCGGGGGGGGTGCTAGCTCCTACAATGAGCAGTTCTTC. This chain uses TRBV5-8 with TRBJ2-1; 7 bases match TRBD2. There are 16 residues in the CDR3. In germline, CDR1 is SGHTS, CDR2 YDEGEE. The V segment lost 4 bases and the J segment 0 bases; nucleotides outside the gene matches: 7.

There are many counts of this clonotype. This chain links TRBV6-5 with TRBJ1-5; D remains ambiguous. Germline CDR1 MNHEY, CDR2 SVGAGI. CDR3 length: 13 amino acids. V gave up 1 base and J gave up 5 bases, with 6 bases separating them. The CDR3 protein is CASSYFKDQPQHF. DNA of the CDR3: TGTGCCAGCAGTTACTTTAAGGATCAGCCCCAGCATTTT.

This clonotype has ten or more counts. The CDR3 DNA reads as TGTGCCAGCAGTTTAGGGCGGGGGGACAACACCGGGGAGCTGTTTTTT. As protein: CASSLGRGDNTGELFF. The chain combines TRBV12-3 or TRBV12-4 with TRBJ2-2; 8 nucleotides match TRBD2. This CDR3 is 16 amino acids long. J was trimmed by 2 bases and V by 1 base; bases with no gene match: 3.

This clonotype was seen many times. The rearrangement joins TRBV27 to TRBJ2-7, with D possibly being TRBD1 (6 bases). The V and J ends lost 2 bases and 5 bases respectively, with 7 bases between them. Germline V gene sequence: CDR1 MNHEY, CDR2 SMNVEV (reference sequence). The CDR3 totals 12 residues. CDR3 sequence: CASSLAGDEQYF. The CDR3 DNA reads as TGTGCCAGCAGTTTAGCAGGGGACGAGCAGTACTTC.

There are many counts of this clonotype. The J gene is TRBJ2-1, the V gene TRBV12-3 or TRBV12-4; D possibly corresponds to TRBD1 (6 bases). This CDR3 is built from 14 residues. V was shortened by 2 bases and J by 4 bases, with 9 bases between the two germline ends. This chain's CDR3 is CASSLWTDYNEQFF. The CDR3 coding sequence is TGTGCCAGCAGTTTATGGACAGATTACAATGAGCAGTTCTTC.

The V call is TRBV5-1, the J call TRBJ2-1; D tentatively fits TRBD1 or TRBD2 (5 bases each). This CDR3 has 15 amino acids. The V gene lost 4 bases and the J gene lost 9 bases, with 20 bases spanning the gap. Germline CDR1 reads SGHRS; CDR2 reads YFSETQ. CDR3 sequence (DNA): TGCGCCAGCAGCCCCCGGGACCACGCCTCGGGTGAGCAGTTCTTC. Translating it yields CASSPRDHASGEQFF.

This clonotype was seen at least ten times. The chain joins TRBV3-1 to TRBJ2-6, with 7 nucleotides matching TRBD1. The CDR3 consists of 18 residues. The ends lost 3 bases at V and 1 base at J; junction bases unmatched: 9. Germline CDR1 LGHDT, CDR2 YNNKEL (reference sequence). CDR3 in amino acids: CASSQRDRASSGANVLTF. The DNA for the CDR3 is TGTGCCAGCAGCCAGAGAGACAGGGCTTCTTCTGGGGCCAACGTCCTGACTTTC. The entire variable domain, with the rest obtained from reference TRBV3-1 and TRBJ2-6, is as follows: DTAVSQTPKYLVTQMGNDKSIKCEQNLGHDTMYWYKQDSKKFLKIMFSYNNKELIINETVPNRFSPKSPDKAHLNLHINSLELGDSAVYFCASSQRDRASSGANVLTFGAGSRLTVL.

This clonotype occurred many times. The chain recombines TRBV10-1 with TRBJ2-5; D is possibly TRBD1 or TRBD2 (5 bases each). Trimming took off 2 bases at V and 3 bases at J, with 19 bases between the two ends. Germline CDR1 WNHNN, CDR2 SYGVQD (reference sequence). The CDR3 has 17 amino acids. The CDR3 region is CASSEGGRVRLEETQYF. The CDR3 DNA is TGCGCCAGCAGTGAGGGGGGTCGGGTACGCCTGGAAGAGACCCAGTACTTC.

This clonotype has just a few counts. The gene calls are TRBV4-1 and TRBJ2-1, with 13 bases identical to TRBD2. The CDR3 loop spans 16 amino acids. In germline, CDR1 is MGHRA, CDR2 YSYEKL. Trimming at V came to 3 bases and at J to 8 bases, leaving 7 bases not matched to a gene. The CDR3 region is CASSQAGTSGIYEQFF. The CDR3 DNA sequence: TGCGCCAGCAGCCAGGCCGGGACTAGCGGGATTTATGAGCAGTTCTTC.

This chain links TRBV11-2 with TRBJ2-7; D unresolved. Trimming cost V 3 bases and J 1 base, with 10 bases left between them. Germline CDR1 and CDR2: SGHAT and FQNNGV. CDR3 length equals 14 residues. The DNA for the CDR3 is TGTGCCAGCAGCTTTATGCAGACTTCCTACGAGCAGTACGTC. Translating gives CASSFMQTSYEQYV.

This clonotype has a handful of counts. At one end the junction does not follow the germline gene, possibly because of a read error. The gene calls are TRBV5-1 and TRBJ2-7, with a weak D call TRBD1 (5 bases). This CDR3 is 15 amino acids long. The germline V gene has CDR1 SGHRS and CDR2 YFSETQ. As DNA, the CDR3 is TGCGCCAGCAGCTTGGAGGGGATAGGCTCCCACGAGCAGTACTTC. The encoded protein is CASSLEGIGSHEQYF.

The chain is built from TRBV7-6 and TRBJ2-1; TRBD2 agrees at 8 bases. This CDR3 is built from 16 residues. Germline loops: CDR1 SGHVS, CDR2 FNYEAQ. V gave up 2 bases and J gave up 4 bases; unmatched junction bases: 7. The CDR3 region is CASSLPGTSNYNEQFF. DNA of the CDR3: TGTGCCAGCAGCTTACCCGGGACTAGTAATTACAATGAGCAGTTCTTC. The full variable domain, rest sourced from reference TRBV7-6 and TRBJ2-1, is GAGVSQSPRYKVTKRGQDVALRCDPISGHVSLYWYRQALGQGPEFLTYFNYEAQQDKSGLPNDRFSAERPEGSISTLTIQRTEQRDSAMYRCASSLPGTSNYNEQFFGPGTRLTVL.

This clonotype was seen only a few times. The gene calls are TRBV2 and TRBJ2-3; TRBD2 matches 7 bases. Germline V CDR1 and CDR2: SNHLY, FYNNEI. The V segment lost 3 bases and the J segment 0 bases; nucleotides outside the gene matches: 9. The length of the CDR3 is 17 residues. The CDR3 reads CASSDLSSGLSTDTQYF. The DNA for the CDR3 is TGTGCCAGCAGTGATTTGTCTAGCGGACTTAGCACAGATACGCAGTATTTT.

Ten or more counts support this clonotype. The CDR3 sequence is CASSLVKTAQETQYF. DNA for the CDR3: TGTGCCAGCAGCTTAGTAAAGACAGCTCAAGAGACCCAGTACTTC. The genes are TRBV7-8 and TRBJ2-5, with D perhaps TRBD1 (5 bases). V gave up 1 base and J gave up 2 bases, with 11 bases separating them. From germline, CDR1 is SGHVS and CDR2 FQNEAQ. The CDR3 extends over 15 amino acids.

The chain is built from TRBV10-3 and TRBJ1-5; no definite D call. This CDR3 is 13 amino acids long. The V gene's germline CDR1 is ENHRY and CDR2 SYGVKD. V was pared by 4 bases and J by 5 bases, with 9 bases between. DNA of the CDR3: TGTGCCATCAGTGGGGCGCGGGATCAGCCCCAGCATTTT. The encoded protein is CAISGARDQPQHF.

This clonotype was detected ten times or more. CDR3 region: CASSPLGTADNIQYF. CDR3 bases: TGTGCCAGCAGTCCCCTGGGGACAGCCGACAACATTCAGTACTTC. V is TRBV28 and J is TRBJ2-4, with TRBD1 matching 7 bases. V lost 5 bases and J lost 7; bases outside the gene matches: 11. The germline CDR1 and CDR2 sequences are MDHEN and SYDVKM. The CDR3 runs to 15 residues.